Sequencing of this T cell receptor beta chain was carried out in a study of T cell responses to AZD1222 COVID-19 vaccine. Overall study results and limits: The reported proportion of spike-specific TCRs targeting unmutated variant regions was nearly half. White British ancestry dominated among donors, who included more females, and clonal diversity was possibly underestimated. An increase in Spike-specific TCR breadth and depth was observed after two AZD1222 doses.

Concerning this clone: Its antigen is still unknown.

This CDR3 is 14 amino acids long. The germline V and J ends were trimmed by 0 bases and 4 bases, with 10 bases remaining between them. Germline V gene lookup returns CDR1 SGHDT and CDR2 YYEEEE. TCRdb keeps only in-frame clones here, not all; method: immunoSEQ multiplex PCR. The table shows more than 130,000 clones, with 90% occurring only once. The chain employs TRBV5-6 and TRBJ1-1; no clear D gene. The receptor comes from an adult in good health. Source: peripheral blood, taken on day 0 of AZD1222 vaccination. DNA for the CDR3: TGTGCCAGCAGCTTGGGCGGGCCGAGCACTGAAGCTTTCTTT. Translating gives CASSLGGPSTEAFF.